The rows below give T cell receptor beta chains drawn from one sample of a study of T cells after yellow fever vaccination. TCRdb ran MiXCR on the 5' RACE reads and lists one entry per CDR3 protein. In the table there are approximately 550,000 distinct CDR3 sequences, approximately 15% of which are singletons. This specimen consisted of PBMCs, obtained on the day of the yellow fever booster vaccination. The origin of the receptors is a man aged 25 to 45 who received the YFV17D yellow fever vaccine. Each CDR3 is given with its conserved first and last residue. A D gene is named only where the DNA matches it firmly. For some rows the clone size is stated as once, few or many, or as a class when expanded; others skip it.

TRBV18	NA	TRBJ2-3	once	CASSRSVYPDTQYF	TGTGCCAGCTCACGGAGTGTCTACCCAGATACGCAGTATTTT
TRBV15	TRBD2	TRBJ2-5	NA	CATSRGLAGEETQYF	TGTGCCACCAGCAGAGGGCTAGCGGGGGAAGAGACCCAGTACTTC
TRBV7-2	TRBD1	TRBJ2-7	NA	CASSITGGGYEQYF	TGTGCCAGCAGCATAACAGGGGGAGGCTACGAGCAGTACTTC
TRBV6-2/TRBV6-3	TRBD1	TRBJ1-1	NA	CASRIRQGQGNTEAFF	TGTGCCAGCAGGATTCGACAGGGGCAGGGGAACACTGAAGCTTTCTTT
TRBV28	NA	TRBJ1-2	few	CASSPSLQGRGYTF	TGTGCCAGCAGCCCATCATTACAGGGTAGGGGCTACACCTTC
TRBV4-3	NA	TRBJ2-7	few	CASSPFLEGYYEQYF	TGCGCCAGCAGCCCCTTCTTGGAGGGTTATTACGAGCAGTACTTC
TRBV28	TRBD1	TRBJ2-7	few	CASSPTGGTTTNEQYF	TGTGCCAGCAGTCCGACAGGGGGAACGACTACTAACGAGCAGTACTTC
TRBV12-3/TRBV12-4	TRBD2	TRBJ2-1	few	CASSLSGRATNEQFF	TGTGCCAGCAGTCTTAGCGGGAGGGCGACCAATGAGCAGTTCTTC
TRBV20-1	NA	TRBJ2-5	NA	CSARESRFKETQYF	TGCAGTGCTAGAGAGTCCAGATTTAAAGAGACCCAGTACTTC
TRBV28	NA	TRBJ1-2	few	CASSLSGRGHVGYTF	TGTGCCAGCAGTTTATCCGGAAGGGGTCACGTCGGCTACACCTTC
TRBV4-3	NA	TRBJ1-5	NA	CASSQGPEGGQPQHF	TGCGCCAGCAGCCAAGGGCCCGAAGGGGGTCAGCCCCAGCATTTT
TRBV6-5	NA	TRBJ2-2	NA	CASSYSGGGELFF	TGTGCCAGCAGTTACTCGGGGGGCGGGGAGCTGTTTTTT
TRBV5-1	NA	TRBJ2-2	few	CASSLVSTGPPGTGELFF	TGCGCCAGCAGCTTGGTTTCGACGGGGCCCCCGGGCACCGGGGAGCTGTTTTTT
TRBV20-1	NA	TRBJ2-7	few	CSASGRNYEQYF	TGCAGTGCTAGCGGAAGGAATTACGAGCAGTACTTC
TRBV15	NA	TRBJ2-1	NA	CATSREVWGSVGEQFF	TGTGCCACCAGCAGAGAGGTGTGGGGGTCTGTTGGTGAGCAGTTCTTC
TRBV11-2	NA	TRBJ2-3	few	CASSRPAGTDTQYF	TGTGCCAGCAGCCGGCCCGCGGGAACAGATACGCAGTATTTT
TRBV7-6	TRBD2	TRBJ2-3	few	CASERLAGDTDTQYF	TGTGCCAGCGAGAGACTAGCGGGAGACACAGATACGCAGTATTTT
TRBV12-3/TRBV12-4	TRBD1	TRBJ1-3	NA	CASSFGGTGGNTIYF	TGTGCCAGCAGTTTCGGTGGGACAGGGGGAAACACCATATATTTT
TRBV20-1	TRBD2	TRBJ2-7	few	CSLPPSGSIYEQYF	TGCAGCCTTCCCCCGAGCGGGAGTATTTACGAGCAGTACTTC
TRBV7-9	NA	TRBJ2-5	few	CASSLPPAETQYF	TGTGCCAGCAGCTTACCCCCCGCGGAGACCCAGTACTTC
TRBV27	NA	TRBJ2-7	NA	CASSLSARWAHEQYF	TGTGCCAGCAGTTTATCCGCCCGATGGGCCCACGAGCAGTACTTC
TRBV29-1	NA	TRBJ1-4	NA	CSAGGATNEKLFF	TGCAGCGCCGGGGGGGCAACTAATGAAAAACTGTTTTTT
TRBV20-1	NA	TRBJ1-5	many	CSAGGRGQPQHF	TGCAGTGCGGGTGGGAGGGGGCAGCCCCAGCATTTT
TRBV7-2	NA	TRBJ2-3	few	CASSLVGGVPDTQYF	TGTGCCAGCAGCTTAGTGGGCGGGGTACCAGATACGCAGTATTTT
TRBV5-1	NA	TRBJ1-2	NA	CASSLDPNYGYTF	TGCGCCAGCAGCTTGGATCCTAACTATGGCTACACCTTC
TRBV5-1	TRBD2	TRBJ2-3	few	CASQKVAGGRTDTQYF	TGCGCCAGCCAGAAGGTAGCGGGAGGGCGAACAGATACGCAGTATTTT
TRBV4-3	NA	TRBJ2-1	NA	CASSQGWDIYNEQFF	TGCGCCAGCAGCCAAGGCTGGGACATTTACAATGAGCAGTTCTTC
TRBV4-3	TRBD2	TRBJ2-7	NA	CASSQVLAGRQYEQYF	TGCGCCAGCAGCCAAGTACTAGCGGGACGCCAGTACGAGCAGTACTTC
TRBV5-1	TRBD2	TRBJ2-2	few	CASSGRGGDFTGELFF	TGCGCCAGCAGCGGACGGGGAGGGGATTTCACCGGGGAGCTGTTTTTT
TRBV4-2	NA	TRBJ2-5	few	CASSQDPPNRGAQETQYF	TGTGCCAGCAGCCAAGATCCTCCTAACCGAGGGGCACAAGAGACCCAGTACTTC
TRBV7-2	NA	TRBJ1-5	few	CASSLTAPAGQPQHF	TGTGCCAGCAGCTTAACGGCCCCTGCTGGTCAGCCCCAGCATTTT
TRBV5-1	TRBD2	TRBJ2-7	few	CASSGTGTSEYF	TGCGCCAGCAGCGGAACCGGGACTAGCGAGTACTTC
TRBV11-2	NA	TRBJ2-5	NA	CASSFRGPGARYF	TGTGCCAGCAGCTTTCGTGGTCCCGGGGCACGGTACTTC
TRBV25-1	TRBD1	TRBJ2-3	few	CASSVGQGARTDTQYF	TGTGCCAGCAGTGTTGGGCAGGGGGCCCGCACAGATACGCAGTATTTT